This T cell receptor (beta chain) was identified during a study of identical twins. Study results and limitations: Cord blood beta clonotypes present at high abundance carried fewer insertions; no such pattern appeared in memory repertoires. Conclusions came from cross-sectional statistical analysis, not from following the same donors.

Notes on this clonotype: What it recognizes is unknown.

Trimming took 3 bases from V and 0 from J; bases not matched to a gene: 4. The CDR3 is 17 residues long. Germline assignment: CDR1 MGHRA and CDR2 YSYEKL. TCRdb redid the calling of the 5' RACE reads with MiXCR, one entry per CDR3 protein. The data show around 1.7 million distinct CDR3 sequences, about 32% seen once. This receptor was identified in a newborn girl in good health. The sequencing sample was made of cord blood. This rearrangement joins TRBV4-1 to TRBJ1-4; 10 bases match TRBD1. CDR3 bases: TGCGCCAGCAGCCAGGTCGGACAGGGGGCAACTAATGAAAAACTGTTTTTT. Protein: CASSQVGQGATNEKLFF.